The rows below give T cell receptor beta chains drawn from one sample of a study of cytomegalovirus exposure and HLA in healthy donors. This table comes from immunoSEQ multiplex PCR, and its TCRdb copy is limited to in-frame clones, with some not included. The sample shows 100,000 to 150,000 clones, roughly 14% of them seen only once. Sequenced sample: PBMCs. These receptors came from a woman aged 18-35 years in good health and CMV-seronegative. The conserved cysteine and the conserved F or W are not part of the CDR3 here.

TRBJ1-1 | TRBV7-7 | ASSRRQNTEAF
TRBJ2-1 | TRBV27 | ASSKIYTGNEQF
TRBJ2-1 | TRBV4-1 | ASSQAGGNEQF
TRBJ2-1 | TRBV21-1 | ASSRTSSEQF
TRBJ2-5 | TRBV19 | ASSPNPGGVETQY
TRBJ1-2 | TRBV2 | ASSRRDYGYT
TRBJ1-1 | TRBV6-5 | ASSYQQVNTEAF
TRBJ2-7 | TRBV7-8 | ASTASENSYEQY
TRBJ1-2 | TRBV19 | ASSIGGTEYGYT
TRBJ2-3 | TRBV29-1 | SVDHERSPTDTQY
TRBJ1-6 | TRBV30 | ASTGGLNSPLH
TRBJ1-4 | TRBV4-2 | ASSQELRTGTNEKLF
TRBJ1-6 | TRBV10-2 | ASSPGDSSYNSPLH
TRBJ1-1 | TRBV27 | ASSFVAANTEAF
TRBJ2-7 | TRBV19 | ASSPLLAGSSYEQY
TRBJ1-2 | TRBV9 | ASSRRDNYGYT
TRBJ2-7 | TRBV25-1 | ASSPIGTAYEQY
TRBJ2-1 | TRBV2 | ASSLTSGGANNEQF
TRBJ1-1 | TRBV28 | ASSLQGMNTEAF
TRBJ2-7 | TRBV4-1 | ASSLRFGGGTYEQY
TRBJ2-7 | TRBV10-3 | AISESRTSGYEQY
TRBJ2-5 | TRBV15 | ATSPDRGSQETQY
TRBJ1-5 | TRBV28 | ASTPLILPFNQPQH
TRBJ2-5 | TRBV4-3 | ASSQDRGPRGETQY
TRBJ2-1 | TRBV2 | ASREVGSGRLNEQF
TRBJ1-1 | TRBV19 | ASSILLNTEAF
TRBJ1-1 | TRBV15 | ATSRGQGEAF
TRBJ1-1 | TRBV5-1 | ASSEDREVTEAF
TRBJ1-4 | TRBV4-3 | ASSQRDRGGELF
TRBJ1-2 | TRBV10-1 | ASSERDRDRHLAPRGYT